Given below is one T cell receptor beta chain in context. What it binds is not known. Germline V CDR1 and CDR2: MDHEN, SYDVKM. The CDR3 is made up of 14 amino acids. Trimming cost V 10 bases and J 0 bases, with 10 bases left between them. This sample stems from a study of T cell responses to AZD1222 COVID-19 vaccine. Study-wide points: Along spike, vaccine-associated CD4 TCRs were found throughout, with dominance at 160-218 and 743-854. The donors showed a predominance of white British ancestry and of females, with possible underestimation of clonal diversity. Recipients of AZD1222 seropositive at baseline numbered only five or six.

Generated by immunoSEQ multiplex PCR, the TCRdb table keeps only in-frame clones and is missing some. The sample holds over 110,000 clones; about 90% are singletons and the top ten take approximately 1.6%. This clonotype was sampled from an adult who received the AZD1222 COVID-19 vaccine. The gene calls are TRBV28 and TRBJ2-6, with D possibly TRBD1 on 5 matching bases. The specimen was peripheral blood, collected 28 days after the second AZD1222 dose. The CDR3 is CATLRDSGANVLTF. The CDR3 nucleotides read TGTGCCACCCTCAGGGACTCTGGGGCCAACGTCCTGACTTTC.